The 26 T cell receptor beta chains below come from one sample, sequenced in a study of blood T cell repertoires in COVID-19. Some clones are missing from TCRdb's copy, which holds only in-frame ones; the method was immunoSEQ multiplex PCR. The sample lists 300,000 to 400,000 clones; about 90% were seen once. Sequenced input: PBMCs or T cells enriched from blood (not recorded which). These receptors all come from a man aged 30-40 years who had recovered from COVID-19.

V and J are TRBV4-2 and TRBJ2-1; 7 nucleotides line up with TRBD2. Germline CDR1 is LGHNA and CDR2 is YNFKEQ. With 1 base clipped from V and 3 bases from J, the junction kept 6 bases outside the gene matches. The CDR3 totals 16 residues. In DNA form, the CDR3 reads TGTGCCAGCAGCCAAGTTCCCCAGCGGGGCTACAATGAGCAGTTCTTC. Its protein product is CASSQVPQRGYNEQFF.

This clone was found a few times. The V call is TRBV24-1, the J call TRBJ2-6, with 8 bases lining up with TRBD1. Germline V gene data show CDR1 as KGHDR and CDR2 as SFDVKD. The junction had 4 bases not matched to a gene; V was cut back by 9 bases and J by 1 base. The CDR3 runs to 15 residues. The CDR3 region is CATGRTGSGANVLTF. The DNA of the CDR3 is TGTGCCACCGGTCGGACAGGGTCTGGGGCCAACGTCCTGACTTTC.

The gene calls are TRBV2 and TRBJ2-3, with 10 bases that match TRBD2. Losses at the gene ends were 5 bases for V and 2 bases for J; bases not matched to a gene: 4. Germline CDR1 SNHLY, CDR2 FYNNEI. This CDR3 is built from 15 residues. In DNA, the CDR3 is TGTGCCAGCAGTTTAGCGGGGGGCTACACAGATACGCAGTATTTT. This translates into CASSLAGGYTDTQYF. Combining the CDR3 with reference TRBV2 and TRBJ2-3 gives the whole variable domain EPEVTQTPSHQVTQMGQEVILRCVPISNHLYFYWYRQILGQKVEFLVSFYNNEISEKSEIFDDQFSVERPDGSNFTLKIRSTKLEDSAMYFCASSLAGGYTDTQYFGPGTRLTVL.

The gene calls are TRBV5-1 and TRBJ1-2, with a tentative D call TRBD1 (5 bases). Germline CDR1 SGHRS, CDR2 YFSETQ. Trimming cost V 4 bases and J 8 bases, with 18 bases left between them. The CDR3 runs 14 residues. CDR3 protein: CASSTHGQGSGYTF. Written as DNA, the CDR3 is TGCGCCAGCAGCACACACGGCCAGGGTAGCGGCTACACCTTC. The full variable domain, completed using reference TRBV5-1 and TRBJ1-2, is KAGVTQTPRYLIKTRGQQVTLSCSPISGHRSVSWYQQTPGQGLQFLFEYFSETQRNKGNFPGRFSGRQFSNSRSEMNVSTLELGDSALYLCASSTHGQGSGYTFGSGTRLTVV.

The chain carries TRBV5-4 and TRBJ2-7; 13 bases line up with TRBD2. V lost 1 base to trimming and J lost 7 bases; unmatched junction nucleotides: 5. Looked up from germline, CDR1 is SGHNT and CDR2 is YYREEE (reference sequence). This CDR3 is built from 15 residues. CDR3 coding DNA: TGTGCCAGCAGCTTGACTAGCGGGGGGGCAGGGGAGCAGTACTTC. Translation: CASSLTSGGAGEQYF.

V is TRBV7-9 and J is TRBJ1-3; TRBD1 matches 7 bases. The CDR3 has 16 amino acids. V trimming: 5 bases; J trimming: 3 bases; junction bases outside the gene matches: 10. CDR1 and CDR2 from the germline V gene are SEHNR and FQNEAQ (reference sequence). The CDR3 sequence is CASSQQGWLGGNTIYF. For the CDR3, the DNA is TGTGCCAGCAGCCAACAGGGGTGGCTCGGTGGAAACACCATATATTTT. Filled out from reference TRBV7-9 and TRBJ1-3, the complete variable domain reads DTGVSQNPRHKITKRGQNVTFRCDPISEHNRLYWYRQTLGQGPEFLTYFQNEAQLEKSRLLSDRFSAERPKGSFSTLEIQRTEQGDSAMYLCASSQQGWLGGNTIYFGEGSWLTVV.

The chain has TRBV2 and TRBJ2-3; 12 bases align to TRBD2. The length of the CDR3 is 16 residues. Losses at the gene ends were 6 bases for V and 8 bases for J; bases not matched to a gene: 12. The germline V gene has CDR1 SNHLY and CDR2 FYNNEI. CDR3 nucleotide sequence: TGTGCCAGCAGAGTAAGGACTAGCGGGGCTAGTGGTACGCAGTATTTT. Amino acid sequence: CASRVRTSGASGTQYF.

The rearrangement links TRBV6-5 to TRBJ2-7; 9 bases line up with TRBD1. Germline V gene data show CDR1 as MNHEY and CDR2 as SVGAGI. The CDR3 covers 14 residues. Trimming took 7 bases from V and 3 from J; bases not matched to a gene: 7. CDR3: CASTPGTGIYEQYF. The CDR3 region has the DNA TGTGCCAGCACCCCCGGGACAGGGATCTACGAGCAGTACTTC.

This chain links TRBV4-1 with TRBJ2-7; maybe TRBD2 (6 bases). Germline V gene lookup returns CDR1 MGHRA and CDR2 YSYEKL. The V and J ends lost 0 bases and 3 bases respectively, with 15 bases between them. This CDR3 is built from 16 residues. CDR3 region: CASSQDSGTVSYEQYF. The CDR3 nucleotides are TGCGCCAGCAGCCAAGATTCAGGGACTGTCAGCTACGAGCAGTACTTC.

The rearrangement uses TRBV18 and TRBJ2-7; 7 nucleotides agree with TRBD1. There are 13 residues in the CDR3. Trimming at V came to 3 bases and at J to 3 bases, leaving 2 bases not matched to a gene. CDR1 and CDR2 from the germline V gene are KGHSH and LQKENI. The CDR3 reads CASSPGQFYEQYF. The DNA for the CDR3 is TGTGCCAGCTCACCGGGACAGTTCTACGAGCAGTACTTC.

V is TRBV3-1 (or the pseudogene TRBV3-2) and J is TRBJ2-5; possible D gene TRBD1, 5 bases. CDR1 is LGHDT and CDR2 is YNNKEL in the germline V gene (reference sequence). V was cut by 2 bases and J by 1 base, with 11 bases left in between. The CDR3 totals 15 residues. The CDR3 is CASSQLRTSQETQYF. The CDR3 region has the DNA TGTGCCAGCAGCCAATTGCGGACAAGCCAAGAGACCCAGTACTTC.

The rearrangement joins TRBV18 to TRBJ1-1; weak D call: TRBD1 (5 bases). Germline V lookup: CDR1 KGHSH, CDR2 LQKENI. The CDR3 totals 14 residues. The V gene lost 3 bases and the J gene lost 8 bases, with 16 bases spanning the gap. The CDR3 region is CASSPAGLDTEAFF. In DNA form, the CDR3 reads TGTGCCAGCTCACCTGCAGGGCTGGATACCGAAGCTTTCTTT.

The chain joins TRBV27 to TRBJ2-3; maybe TRBD2 (5 bases). The CDR3 has 16 amino acids. Germline values: CDR1 MNHEY, CDR2 SMNVEV (reference sequence). V was trimmed by 7 bases and J by 1 base, leaving 18 bases between them. The CDR3 DNA reads TGTGCCAGCAATTCATTGGGGAGTGTGCGCACAGATACGCAGTATTTT. Protein: CASNSLGSVRTDTQYF.

The chain combines TRBV5-1 with TRBJ1-3; 8 bases align to TRBD1. The V gene end was trimmed by 3 bases and the J gene end by 6 bases; junction bases not matched to a gene: 2. Germline V gene lookup returns CDR1 SGHRS and CDR2 YFSETQ. The CDR3 length is 13 residues. The CDR3 sequence is CASSWQGANTIYF. CDR3 DNA sequence: TGCGCCAGCAGCTGGCAGGGGGCAAACACCATATATTTT.

For this clone: Other DNA sequences in this specimen translate into the identical CDR3. The gene calls are TRBV3-1 (or the pseudogene TRBV3-2) and TRBJ1-2; 9 nucleotides match TRBD1. The CDR3 contains 13 residues. The germline V gene has CDR1 LGHDT and CDR2 YNNKEL (reference sequence). V shed 1 base and J 6 bases; nucleotides not matched to a gene: 0. The CDR3 is CASSQGTGDGYTF. As DNA, the CDR3 is TGTGCCAGCAGCCAAGGGACAGGGGATGGCTACACCTTC.

This chain links TRBV6-5 with TRBJ1-1; D may be TRBD1 (6 bases). The V gene lost 2 bases and the J gene lost 6 bases, with 7 bases spanning the gap. Germline V CDR1 and CDR2: MNHEY, SVGAGI. The CDR3 is 12 residues long. This CDR3 is CASSYEGAEAFF. The DNA for the CDR3 is TGTGCCAGCAGTTACGAGGGGGCTGAAGCTTTCTTT.

The chain joins TRBV6-1 to TRBJ1-4, with 7 bases that match TRBD1. V was clipped by 1 base and J by 0 bases; unmatched bases: 14. Germline-derived CDR1 and CDR2 are MNHNS and SASEGT. The CDR3 spans 20 residues. CDR3 amino acids: CASSEEVTGRLGPTNEKLFF. Written as DNA, the CDR3 is TGTGCCAGCAGTGAAGAGGTGACAGGGAGATTAGGGCCAACTAATGAAAAACTGTTTTTT.

V is TRBV25-1 and J is TRBJ1-5; 10 bases agree with TRBD1. The ends lost 2 bases at V and 6 bases at J; junction bases unmatched: 7. The CDR3 length is 16 residues. Germline V gives CDR1 MGHDK, CDR2 SYGVNS. The CDR3 is CASSEKGQGFGQPQHF. CDR3 in DNA: TGTGCCAGCAGTGAAAAGGGACAGGGGTTCGGTCAGCCCCAGCATTTT.

J is TRBJ1-6 and V is TRBV5-1; D is unclear. Per germline, CDR1 SGHRS and CDR2 YFSETQ. V lost 0 bases and J 2 bases, leaving 6 bases between the germline ends. The CDR3 covers 15 residues. The CDR3 region has the DNA TGCGCCAGCAGCTTGGAGTCAGCCTATAATTCACCCCTCCACTTT. It codes for CASSLESAYNSPLHF.

V is TRBV7-8 and J is TRBJ2-5; 13 nucleotides match TRBD2. The germline V gene has CDR1 SGHVS and CDR2 FQNEAQ. Trimming at V came to 6 bases and at J to 9 bases, leaving 4 bases not matched to a gene. CDR3 length: 13 residues. The CDR3 bases are TGTGCCAGCAGACAGGGACTAGCGGGGTCCCAGTACTTC. It encodes CASRQGLAGSQYF.

V usage is TRBV7-2 and J usage is TRBJ2-1; TRBD2 matches at 15 bases. V lost 5 bases to trimming and J lost 8 bases; unmatched junction nucleotides: 7. The germline gives CDR1 SGHTA, CDR2 FQGNSA. This CDR3 is 16 amino acids long. The CDR3 spells CASSTRTSGGVYEQFF. The DNA for the CDR3 is TGTGCCAGCAGCACCCGGACTAGCGGGGGGGTATATGAGCAGTTCTTC. Full variable domain (outside the CDR3, taken from reference TRBV7-2 and TRBJ2-1): GAGVSQSPSNKVTEKGKDVELRCDPISGHTALYWYRQSLGQGLEFLIYFQGNSAPDKSGLPSDRFSAERTGGSVSTLTIQRTQQEDSAVYLCASSTRTSGGVYEQFFGPGTRLTVL.

The chain is built from TRBV27 and TRBJ1-2; TRBD1 aligns across 7 bases. The CDR3 runs to 14 residues. Germline values: CDR1 MNHEY, CDR2 SMNVEV (reference sequence). V trimming: 4 bases; J trimming: 0 bases; junction bases outside the gene matches: 2. CDR3 nucleotide sequence: TGTGCCAGCAGTTCCGGACAGGCTAACTATGGCTACACCTTC. Its protein product is CASSSGQANYGYTF.

The chain links TRBV7-9 to TRBJ2-5; maybe TRBD2 (6 bases). The germline V gene has CDR1 SEHNR and CDR2 FQNEAQ (reference sequence). The CDR3 has 15 amino acids. The V end lost 3 bases, the J end lost 3 bases, and 14 bases lay between the germline ends. CDR3 nucleotide sequence: TGTGCCAGCAGCTTTTGGGTGGGGGGTGAAGAGACCCAGTACTTC. It encodes CASSFWVGGEETQYF.

The V and J genes are TRBV5-5 and TRBJ2-7; 9 bases match TRBD2. CDR3 length: 15 residues. CDR1 is SGHKS and CDR2 is YYEKEE in the germline V gene (reference sequence). The V and J ends lost 4 bases and 2 bases, in that order; junction bases with no gene match: 7. CDR3 coding DNA: TGTGCCAGCAGCAGGAGCGGGGGGCCCCCCTACGAGCAGTACTTC. As protein: CASSRSGGPPYEQYF.

The chain is built from TRBV5-1 and TRBJ2-7; 9 bases are shared with TRBD1. With V trimmed by 4 bases and J by 3 bases, 5 bases remained unmatched. The CDR3 runs to 14 residues. The V gene's germline CDR1 is SGHRS and CDR2 YFSETQ. The chain's CDR3 is CASSPGTGNYEQYF. The DNA of the CDR3 is TGCGCCAGCAGCCCTGGGACAGGGAACTACGAGCAGTACTTC.

The rearrangement links TRBV19 to TRBJ1-2, with D unclear. Trimming pared 4 bases from V and 4 bases from J, leaving 7 bases between. The CDR3 covers 12 residues. Germline CDR1 LNHDA, CDR2 SQIVND (reference sequence). CDR3 sequence reads: CASSTEVYGYTF. CDR3 sequence (DNA): TGTGCCAGTAGTACGGAGGTCTATGGCTACACCTTC.